This T cell receptor beta chain emerged from a study of T cells in Graves' hyperthyroidism and ophthalmopathy. RNA transcripts gave rise to amplified TCR beta CDR3 regions. When the TCR CDR3 underwent first-round RT-PCR, the HTBI primer set was used. TCRdb processed the multiplex PCR reads anew with MiXCR; each CDR3 protein has one entry. The sample lists a few hundred thousand distinct CDR3 sequences, less than 20% occurring once. Germline CDR1 reads SGHVS; CDR2 reads FNYEAQ. V was cut by 0 bases and J by 3 bases, with 9 bases left in between. This CDR3 contains 15 residues. The sequenced sample consisted of blood. This receptor was taken from a woman aged 25 to 39 with Graves' hyperthyroidism. The chain employs TRBV7-6 and TRBJ2-1; D remains ambiguous. The CDR3, as DNA: TGTGCCAGCAGCTTAGCGCTACGAGGCTACAATGAGCAGTTCTTC. It codes for CASSLALRGYNEQFF.